This is a list of T cell receptor beta chains from one sample in a study of blood T cell repertoires in COVID-19. Assay used: immunoSEQ multiplex PCR; TCRdb lists only in-frame clones, some missing. The sample carries approximately 210,000 clones, roughly 87% recorded once. Material: peripheral blood. These receptors originate from a man aged 40-55 years with active or convalescent COVID-19. The CDR3 runs from the conserved cysteine through the conserved F or W. Fields, in order: V gene, D gene, clone size, J gene, CDR3 DNA, CDR3 protein. D genes are given only for firm matches. The size field is filled for only some rows; it gives once, few, many or a size class.

>TRBV5-4|TRBD2|NA|TRBJ2-2
TGTGCCAGCAACGCACCGGGACTAGCGGGAGGCACCGGGGAGCTGTTTTTT
CASNAPGLAGGTGELFF
>TRBV27|TRBD1|NA|TRBJ1-3
TGTGCCAGCAGTATGACAGGGGTTGGCTCTGGAAACACCATATATTTT
CASSMTGVGSGNTIYF
>TRBV7-7|TRBD2|NA|TRBJ2-2
TGTGCTAGCAGCCTAACCCGACTAGCGGGAGGCGGGGAGCTGTTTTTT
CASSLTRLAGGGELFF
>TRBV6-5|TRBD2|NA|TRBJ2-2
TGTGCCAGCAGTTACTCGACTAGCGGGGGGGCCGGGGAGCTGTTTTTT
CASSYSTSGGAGELFF
>TRBV7-2|TRBD2|NA|TRBJ2-7
TGTGCCAGCAGCTTAGTGGCTAGCGGCTCCTACGAGCAGTACTTC
CASSLVASGSYEQYF
>TRBV5-1|TRBD2|NA|TRBJ2-1
TGCGCCAGCAGCTCCATAGCGGGGGGGCGTGGAAATGAGCAGTTCTTC
CASSSIAGGRGNEQFF
>TRBV7-9|NA|few|TRBJ1-1
TGTGCCAGCAGTCGACAGCTAACGAGCACTGAAGCTTTCTTT
CASSRQLTSTEAFF
>TRBV2|NA|NA|TRBJ2-7
TGTGCCAGCAGTTTCCGGGACTTTGGATCCTACGAGCAGTACTTC
CASSFRDFGSYEQYF
>TRBV5-1|NA|NA|TRBJ2-1
TGCGCCAGCAGCTTAATGGGTGGCGGGAACGATGAGCAGTTCTTC
CASSLMGGGNDEQFF
>TRBV15|NA|NA|TRBJ1-5
TGTGCCACCAGCAGAGTTGGCGGTCAGCCCCAGCATTTT
CATSRVGGQPQHF
>TRBV27|NA|NA|TRBJ1-1
TGTGCCAGCAGCCGCAACCCCCGCGGGGGCGCTGAAGCTTTCTTT
CASSRNPRGGAEAFF
>TRBV9|NA|NA|TRBJ1-6
TGTGCCAGCAGCGTACCGGACAGTCGTAATTCACCCCTCCACTTT
CASSVPDSRNSPLHF
>TRBV24-1|TRBD1|NA|TRBJ2-5
TGTGCCACCAGTGACCGGACAGGGGTCGGGGAGACCCAGTACTTC
CATSDRTGVGETQYF
>TRBV28|TRBD1|NA|TRBJ1-1
TGTGCCAGCAGTTTCGTTTCGACAGGGGCCGCTTTCTTT
CASSFVSTGAAFF
>TRBV2|TRBD1|NA|TRBJ2-7
TGTGCCAGCAGTACGGACAGGGCGGGGCGGGAGCAGTACTTC
CASSTDRAGREQYF
>TRBV2|NA|NA|TRBJ2-5
TGTGCCAGCAGTGACAGGGGTGGCCAAGAGACCCAGTACTTC
CASSDRGGQETQYF
>TRBV28|TRBD2|NA|TRBJ2-5
TGTGCCAGCAGCCATAGGTCAGGACGGGGGGTAGTGGCCCAGTACTTC
CASSHRSGRGVVAQYF
>TRBV6-1|NA|NA|TRBJ1-1
TGTGCCAGCAGTGATCAACAGGGTAACACTGAAGCTTTCTTT
CASSDQQGNTEAFF
>TRBV2|TRBD2|NA|TRBJ2-3
TGTGCCAGCAGGGGACTAGCGGGACGCACAGATACGCAGTATTTT
CASRGLAGRTDTQYF
>TRBV3-1/TRBV3-2|TRBD1|NA|TRBJ1-3
TGTGCCAGCAGCCAAAATTCGGGACAGCTATGGTCTGGAAACACCATATATTTT
CASSQNSGQLWSGNTIYF
>TRBV5-1|TRBD1|NA|TRBJ2-5
TGCGCCAGCAGCGCCAGGACAGGGCAAGAGACCCAGTACTTC
CASSARTGQETQYF
>TRBV19|TRBD2|NA|TRBJ2-1
TGTGCCAGTAGTCTACGGGGGGGCCCCAATGAGCAGTTCTTC
CASSLRGGPNEQFF